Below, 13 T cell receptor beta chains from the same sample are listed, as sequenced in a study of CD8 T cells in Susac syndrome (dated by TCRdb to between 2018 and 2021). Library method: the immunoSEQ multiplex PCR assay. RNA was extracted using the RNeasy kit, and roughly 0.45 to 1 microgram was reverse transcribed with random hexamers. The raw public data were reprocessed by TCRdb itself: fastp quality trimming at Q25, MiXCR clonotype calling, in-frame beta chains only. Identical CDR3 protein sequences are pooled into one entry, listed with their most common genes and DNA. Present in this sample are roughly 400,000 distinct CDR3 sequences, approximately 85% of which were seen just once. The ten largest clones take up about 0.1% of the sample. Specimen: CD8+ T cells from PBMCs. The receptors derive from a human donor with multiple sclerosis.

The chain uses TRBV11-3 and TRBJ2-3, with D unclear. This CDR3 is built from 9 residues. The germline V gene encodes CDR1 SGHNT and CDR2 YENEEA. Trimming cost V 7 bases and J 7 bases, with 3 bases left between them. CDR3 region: CASIYTQYF. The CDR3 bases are TGTGCCAGCATTTATACGCAGTATTTT.

In DNA, the CDR3 is TGTGCCAGCAGCCAAGATTTCGATGAGCAGTTCTTC. Its protein product is CASSQDFDEQFF. This chain joins TRBV3-1 and TRBJ2-1; no clear D gene. Germline V gene lookup returns CDR1 LGHDT and CDR2 YNNKEL (reference sequence). This CDR3 has 12 amino acids. Deletions cut 0 bases from V and 8 bases from J, with 5 bases between.

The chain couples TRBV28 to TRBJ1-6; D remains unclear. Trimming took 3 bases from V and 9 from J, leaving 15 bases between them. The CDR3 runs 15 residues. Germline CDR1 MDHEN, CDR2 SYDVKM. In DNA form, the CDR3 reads TGTGCCAGCAGTTTCCTTCAGAGCCTTAGTTCACCCCTCCACTTT. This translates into CASSFLQSLSSPLHF.

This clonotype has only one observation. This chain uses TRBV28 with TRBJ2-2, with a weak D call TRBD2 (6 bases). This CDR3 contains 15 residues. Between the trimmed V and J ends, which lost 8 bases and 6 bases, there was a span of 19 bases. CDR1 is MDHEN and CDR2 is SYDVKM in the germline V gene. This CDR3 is CASGPGLAAAGELFF. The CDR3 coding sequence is TGTGCCAGCGGCCCGGGACTCGCCGCGGCCGGGGAGCTGTTTTTT.

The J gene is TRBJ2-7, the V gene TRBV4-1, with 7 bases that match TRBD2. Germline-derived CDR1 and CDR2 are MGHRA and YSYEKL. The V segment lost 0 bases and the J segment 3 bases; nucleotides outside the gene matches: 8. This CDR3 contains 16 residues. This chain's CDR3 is CASSQEGGGAYYEQYF. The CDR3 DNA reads TGCGCCAGCAGCCAAGAGGGCGGGGGAGCGTACTACGAGCAGTACTTC.

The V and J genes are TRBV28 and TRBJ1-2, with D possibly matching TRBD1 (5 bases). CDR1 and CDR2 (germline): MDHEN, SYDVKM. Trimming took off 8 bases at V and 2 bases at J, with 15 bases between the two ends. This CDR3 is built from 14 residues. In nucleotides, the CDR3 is TGTGCCAGCTTGGGCAAGGAGGGGAACTATGGCTACACCTTC. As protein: CASLGKEGNYGYTF.

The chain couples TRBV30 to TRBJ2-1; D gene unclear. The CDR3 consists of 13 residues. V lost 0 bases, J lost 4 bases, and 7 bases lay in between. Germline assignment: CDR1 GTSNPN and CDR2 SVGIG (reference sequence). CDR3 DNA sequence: TGTGCCTGGAGTGTAAATGTATACAATGAGCAGTTCTTC. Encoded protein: CAWSVNVYNEQFF.

CDR3 loop: CASSQDASGYNEQFF. CDR3 DNA sequence: TGTGCCAGCAGCCAAGATGCTAGCGGCTACAATGAGCAGTTCTTC. J is TRBJ2-1 and V is TRBV3-1; TRBD2 aligns across 7 bases. The CDR3 has 15 residues. Germline V gene sequence: CDR1 LGHDT, CDR2 YNNKEL (reference sequence). The junction had 2 bases not matched to a gene; V was cut back by 0 bases and J by 3 bases.

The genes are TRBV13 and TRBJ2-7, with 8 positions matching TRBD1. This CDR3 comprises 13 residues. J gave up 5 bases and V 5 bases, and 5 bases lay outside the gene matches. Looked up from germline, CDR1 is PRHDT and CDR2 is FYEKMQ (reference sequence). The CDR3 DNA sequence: TGTGCCAGCAGCCCCATCAGGGGGCACGAGCAGTACTTC. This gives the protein CASSPIRGHEQYF.

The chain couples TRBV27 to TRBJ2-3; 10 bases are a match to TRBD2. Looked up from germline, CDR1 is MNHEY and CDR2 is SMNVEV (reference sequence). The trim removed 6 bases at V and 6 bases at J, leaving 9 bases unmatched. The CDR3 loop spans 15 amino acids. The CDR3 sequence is CASSPSGSWWDTQYF. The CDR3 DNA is TGTGCCAGCAGCCCTAGCGGGAGTTGGTGGGATACGCAGTATTTT.

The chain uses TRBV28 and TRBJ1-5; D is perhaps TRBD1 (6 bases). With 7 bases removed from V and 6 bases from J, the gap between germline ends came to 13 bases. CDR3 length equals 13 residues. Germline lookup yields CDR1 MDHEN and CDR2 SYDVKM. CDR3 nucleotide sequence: TGTGCCAGCACAAAGGGGGTTGCTCAGCCCCAGCATTTT. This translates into CASTKGVAQPQHF.

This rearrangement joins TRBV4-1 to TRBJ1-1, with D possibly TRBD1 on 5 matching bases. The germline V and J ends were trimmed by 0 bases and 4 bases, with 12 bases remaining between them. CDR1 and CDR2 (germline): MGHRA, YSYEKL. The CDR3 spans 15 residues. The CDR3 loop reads CASSQDPGRGTEAFF. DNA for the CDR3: TGCGCCAGCAGCCAAGATCCAGGGCGCGGCACTGAAGCTTTCTTT.

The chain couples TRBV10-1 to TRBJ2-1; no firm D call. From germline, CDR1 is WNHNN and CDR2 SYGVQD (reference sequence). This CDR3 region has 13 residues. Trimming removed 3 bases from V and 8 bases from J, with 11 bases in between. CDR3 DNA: TGCGCCAGCAGTGATACAGAACCCCATGAGCAGTTCTTC. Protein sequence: CASSDTEPHEQFF.